The present T cell receptor beta chain was sequenced within a study of blood T cell repertoires in COVID-19. Looking at the study overall: Sources were T cells, B-cell-depleted T cells, or PBMCs; the material itself was cDNA or gDNA.

As processed by the authors: It was from reference gene primer amplification that nucleated cell counts were estimated. Libraries were prepared by immunoSEQ multiplex PCR; TCRdb keeps only in-frame clonotypes and omits some of them. That table is the source of V, J and clone size, and D and trimming were worked out from the DNA. The sample has 200,000 to 250,000 clones; 86% are singletons. The CDR3 contains 15 residues. Germline lookup yields CDR1 SGHTA and CDR2 FQGNSA. The V end was cut by 5 bases, the J end by 4 bases, with 17 bases between. Participants spanned ages 18 to 89 years and resided in over 20 US areas.

The receptor comes from a woman aged 40 to 50 with acute COVID-19. Sample: PBMCs or T cells enriched from blood (not recorded which). The rearrangement uses TRBV7-2 and TRBJ1-1, with D maybe TRBD1 (6 bases). DNA of the CDR3: TGTGCCAGCAGCACCCGGGGGGGGCTTGGCACTGAAGCTTTCTTT. Protein product: CASSTRGGLGTEAFF.